This T cell receptor beta chain was documented in a study of T cells in localized non-small cell lung cancer. The protocol was immunoSEQ multiplex PCR, while the TCRdb copy is restricted to in-frame clones and leaves out a portion. The data contain around 54,000 clones, roughly 90% of them seen just once; the ten biggest clones take up over 15%. Sequencing was performed on peripheral blood, taken before any cancer treatment. The origin of this receptor is a male donor older than 55 with stage III squamous cell lung carcinoma.

The CDR3 sequence is CASSLEGADNQPQHF. CDR3 nucleotide sequence: TGTGCCAGCAGTTTGGAGGGGGCTGACAATCAGCCCCAGCATTTT. The rearrangement links TRBV28 to TRBJ1-5; 7 bases map to TRBD1. V shed 3 bases and J 3 bases; nucleotides not matched to a gene: 5. The CDR3 spans 15 residues. CDR1 and CDR2 from the germline V gene are MDHEN and SYDVKM.